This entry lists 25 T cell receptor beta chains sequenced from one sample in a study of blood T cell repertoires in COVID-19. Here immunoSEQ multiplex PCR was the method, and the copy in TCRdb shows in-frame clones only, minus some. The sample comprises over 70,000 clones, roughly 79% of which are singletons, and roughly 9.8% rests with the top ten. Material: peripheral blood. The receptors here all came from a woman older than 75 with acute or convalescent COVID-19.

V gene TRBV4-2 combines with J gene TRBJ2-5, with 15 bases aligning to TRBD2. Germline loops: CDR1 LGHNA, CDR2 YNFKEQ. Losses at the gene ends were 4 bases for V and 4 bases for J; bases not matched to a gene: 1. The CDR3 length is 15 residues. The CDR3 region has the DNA TGTGCCAGCAGCCTGGGACTAGCGGGAGGAGAGACCCAGTACTTC. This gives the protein CASSLGLAGGETQYF.

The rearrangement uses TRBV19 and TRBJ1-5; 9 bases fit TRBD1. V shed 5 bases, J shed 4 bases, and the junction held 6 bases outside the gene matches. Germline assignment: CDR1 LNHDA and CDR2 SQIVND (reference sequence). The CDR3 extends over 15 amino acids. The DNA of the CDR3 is TGTGCCAGTAGTGGGGACAGGGCCCTTAATCAGCCCCAGCATTTT. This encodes CASSGDRALNQPQHF. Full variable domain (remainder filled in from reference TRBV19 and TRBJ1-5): DGGITQSPKYLFRKEGQNVTLSCEQNLNHDAMYWYRQDPGQGLRLIYYSQIVNDFQKGDIAEGYSVSREKKESFPLTVTSAQKNPTAFYLCASSGDRALNQPQHFGDGTRLSIL.

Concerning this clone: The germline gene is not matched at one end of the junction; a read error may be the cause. CDR3 DNA: TGTGCCAGCTCACCCCAGCGGCAGAGGGTCCACTTC. Residues: CASSPQRQRVHF. This chain uses TRBV18 with TRBJ1-2, with D unclear. CDR1 is KGHSH and CDR2 is LQKENI in the germline V gene. This CDR3 contains 12 residues. Complete variable domain (other parts from reference TRBV18 and TRBJ1-2): NAGVMQNPRHLVRRRGQEARLRCSPMKGHSHVYWYRQLPEEGLKFMVYLQKENIIDESGMPKERFSAEFPKEGPSILRIQQVVRGDSAAYFCASSPQRQRVHFGSGTRLTVV.

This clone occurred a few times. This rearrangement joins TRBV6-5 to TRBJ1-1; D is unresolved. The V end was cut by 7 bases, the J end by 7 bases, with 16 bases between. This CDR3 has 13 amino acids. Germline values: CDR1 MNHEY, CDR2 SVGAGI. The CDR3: CASTLEGRSEAFF. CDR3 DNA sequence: TGTGCCAGCACCCTGGAGGGCAGAAGTGAAGCTTTCTTT.

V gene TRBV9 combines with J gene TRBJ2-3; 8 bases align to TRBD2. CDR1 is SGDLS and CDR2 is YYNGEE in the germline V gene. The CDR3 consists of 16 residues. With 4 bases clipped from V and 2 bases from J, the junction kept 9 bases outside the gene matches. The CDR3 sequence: CASSTAGGLNTDTQYF. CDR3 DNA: TGTGCCAGCAGCACGGCGGGGGGACTAAACACAGATACGCAGTATTTT.

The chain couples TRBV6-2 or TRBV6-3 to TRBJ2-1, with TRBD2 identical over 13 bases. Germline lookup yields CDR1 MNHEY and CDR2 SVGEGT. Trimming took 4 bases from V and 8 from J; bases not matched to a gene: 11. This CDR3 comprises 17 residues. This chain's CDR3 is CASSSGRTSGSQDEQFF. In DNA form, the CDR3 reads TGTGCCAGCAGTTCTGGTAGGACTAGCGGGAGTCAAGATGAGCAGTTCTTC.

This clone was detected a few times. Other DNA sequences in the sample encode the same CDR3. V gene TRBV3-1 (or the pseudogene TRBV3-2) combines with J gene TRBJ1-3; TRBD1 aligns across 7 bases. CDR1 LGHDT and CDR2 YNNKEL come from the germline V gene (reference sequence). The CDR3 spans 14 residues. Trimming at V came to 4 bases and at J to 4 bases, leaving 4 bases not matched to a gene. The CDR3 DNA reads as TGTGCCAGCAGCCCGACGACAGGGGGAAACACCATATATTTT. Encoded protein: CASSPTTGGNTIYF.

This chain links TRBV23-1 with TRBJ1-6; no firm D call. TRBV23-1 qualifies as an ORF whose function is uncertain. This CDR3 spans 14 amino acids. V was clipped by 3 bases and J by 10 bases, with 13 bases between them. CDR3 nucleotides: TGCGCCAGCAGTCAGTCGAGGTTCGGGTCACCCCTCCACTTT. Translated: CASSQSRFGSPLHF.

CDR3 region: CASSLRTSGTYEQYF. DNA of the CDR3: TGTGCCAGCAGTTTGAGGACTAGCGGGACCTACGAGCAGTACTTC. J is TRBJ2-7 and V is TRBV28; 12 bases are shared with TRBD2. Trimming cost V 3 bases and J 2 bases; bases outside gene matches: 2. CDR1 is MDHEN, CDR2 SYDVKM, per germline. This CDR3 has 15 residues.

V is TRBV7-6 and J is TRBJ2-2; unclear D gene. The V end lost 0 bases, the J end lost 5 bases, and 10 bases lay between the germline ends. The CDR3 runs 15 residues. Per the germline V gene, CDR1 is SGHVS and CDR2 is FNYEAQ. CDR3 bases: TGTGCCAGCAGCTTAGCGTACACATTTACCGGGGAGCTGTTTTTT. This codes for CASSLAYTFTGELFF.

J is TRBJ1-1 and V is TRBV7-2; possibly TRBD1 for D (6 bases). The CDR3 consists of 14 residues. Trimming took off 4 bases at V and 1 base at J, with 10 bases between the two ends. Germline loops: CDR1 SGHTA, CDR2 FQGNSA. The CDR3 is CASSSQQGNTEAFF. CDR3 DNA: TGTGCCAGCAGCTCCCAACAGGGGAACACTGAAGCTTTCTTT.

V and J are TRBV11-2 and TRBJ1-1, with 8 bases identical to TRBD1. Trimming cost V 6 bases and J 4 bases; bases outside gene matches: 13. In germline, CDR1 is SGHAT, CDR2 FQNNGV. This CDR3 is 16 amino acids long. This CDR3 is CASRTLRGRIRTEAFF. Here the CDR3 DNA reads TGTGCCAGCAGGACCCTCAGGGGGCGCATTCGCACTGAAGCTTTCTTT.

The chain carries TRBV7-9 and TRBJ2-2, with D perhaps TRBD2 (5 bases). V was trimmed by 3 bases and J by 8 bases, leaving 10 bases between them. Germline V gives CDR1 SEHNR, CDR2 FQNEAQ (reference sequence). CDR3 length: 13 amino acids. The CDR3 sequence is CASSFTAGGELFF. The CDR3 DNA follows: TGTGCCAGCAGCTTTACCGCGGGTGGGGAGCTGTTTTTT.

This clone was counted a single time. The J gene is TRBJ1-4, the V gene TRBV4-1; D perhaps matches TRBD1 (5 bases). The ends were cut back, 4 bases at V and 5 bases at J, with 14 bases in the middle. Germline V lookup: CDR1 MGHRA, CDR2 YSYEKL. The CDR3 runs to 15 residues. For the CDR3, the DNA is TGCGCCAGCAGCCCCTCGCAGGGAAACAATGAAAAACTGTTTTTT. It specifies CASSPSQGNNEKLFF.

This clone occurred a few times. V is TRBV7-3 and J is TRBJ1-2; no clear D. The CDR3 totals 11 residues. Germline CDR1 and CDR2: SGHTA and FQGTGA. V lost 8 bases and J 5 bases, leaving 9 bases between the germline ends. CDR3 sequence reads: CASGSQYGYTF. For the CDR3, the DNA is TGTGCCAGCGGGAGCCAGTATGGCTACACCTTC.

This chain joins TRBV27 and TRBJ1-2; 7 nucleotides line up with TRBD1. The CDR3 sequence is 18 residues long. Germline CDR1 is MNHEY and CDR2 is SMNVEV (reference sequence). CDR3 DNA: TGTGCGGGGTGCCCCAGCAGTTTCCCACAGGGGAATAACTATGGCTACACCTTC. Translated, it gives CAGCPSSFPQGNNYGYTF.

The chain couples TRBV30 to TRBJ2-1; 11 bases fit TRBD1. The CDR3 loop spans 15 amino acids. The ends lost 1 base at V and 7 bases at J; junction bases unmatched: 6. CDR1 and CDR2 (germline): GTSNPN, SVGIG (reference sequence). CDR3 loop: CAWSAGTGGSNEQFF. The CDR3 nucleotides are TGTGCCTGGAGTGCCGGGACAGGGGGGTCGAATGAGCAGTTCTTC.

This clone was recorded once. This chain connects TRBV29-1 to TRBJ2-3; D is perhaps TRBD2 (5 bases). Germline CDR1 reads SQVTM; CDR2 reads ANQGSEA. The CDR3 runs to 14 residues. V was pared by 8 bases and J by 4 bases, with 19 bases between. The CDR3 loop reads CSFKTGNPADTQYF. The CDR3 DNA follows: TGCAGCTTCAAGACGGGGAACCCGGCAGATACGCAGTATTTT.

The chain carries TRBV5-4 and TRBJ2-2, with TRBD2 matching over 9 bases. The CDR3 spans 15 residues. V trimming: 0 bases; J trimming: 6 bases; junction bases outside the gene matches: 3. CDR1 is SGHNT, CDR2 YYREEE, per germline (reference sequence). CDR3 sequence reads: CASSLGGRAPGELFF. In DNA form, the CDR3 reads TGTGCCAGCAGCTTGGGCGGGAGGGCCCCCGGGGAGCTGTTTTTT.

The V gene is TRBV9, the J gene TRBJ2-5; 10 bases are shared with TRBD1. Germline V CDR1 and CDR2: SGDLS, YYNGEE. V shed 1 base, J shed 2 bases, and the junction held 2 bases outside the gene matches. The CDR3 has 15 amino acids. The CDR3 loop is CASSVWGQGQETQYF. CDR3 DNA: TGTGCCAGCAGCGTATGGGGACAGGGGCAAGAGACCCAGTACTTC. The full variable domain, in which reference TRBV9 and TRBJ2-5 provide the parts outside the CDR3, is DSGVTQTPKHLITATGQRVTLRCSPRSGDLSVYWYQQSLDQGLQFLIQYYNGEERAKGNILERFSAQQFPDLHSELNLSSLELGDSALYFCASSVWGQGQETQYFGPGTRLLVL.

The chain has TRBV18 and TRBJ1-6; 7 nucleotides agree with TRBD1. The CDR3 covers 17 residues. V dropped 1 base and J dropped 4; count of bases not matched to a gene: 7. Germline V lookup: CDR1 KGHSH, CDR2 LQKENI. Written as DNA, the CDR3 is TGTGCCAGCTCACCACAGGGGCCAGGGGGTTATAATTCACCCCTCCACTTT. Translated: CASSPQGPGGYNSPLHF. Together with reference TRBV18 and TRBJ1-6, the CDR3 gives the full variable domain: NAGVMQNPRHLVRRRGQEARLRCSPMKGHSHVYWYRQLPEEGLKFMVYLQKENIIDESGMPKERFSAEFPKEGPSILRIQQVVRGDSAAYFCASSPQGPGGYNSPLHFGNGTRLTVT.

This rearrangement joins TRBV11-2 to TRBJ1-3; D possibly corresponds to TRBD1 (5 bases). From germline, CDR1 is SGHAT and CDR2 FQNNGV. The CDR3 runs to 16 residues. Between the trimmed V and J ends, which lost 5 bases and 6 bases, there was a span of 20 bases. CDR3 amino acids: CASSPGDLAGTNTIYF. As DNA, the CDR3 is TGTGCCAGCAGCCCGGGGGACTTGGCAGGGACAAACACCATATATTTT.

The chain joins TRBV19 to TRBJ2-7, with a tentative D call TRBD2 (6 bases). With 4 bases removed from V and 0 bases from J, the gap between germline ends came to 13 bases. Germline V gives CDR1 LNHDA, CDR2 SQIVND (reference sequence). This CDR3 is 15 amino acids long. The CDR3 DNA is TGTGCCAGTAGTAATATCCGGGGGAGCTCCTACGAGCAGTACTTC. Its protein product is CASSNIRGSSYEQYF. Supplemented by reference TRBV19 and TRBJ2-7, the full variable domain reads DGGITQSPKYLFRKEGQNVTLSCEQNLNHDAMYWYRQDPGQGLRLIYYSQIVNDFQKGDIAEGYSVSREKKESFPLTVTSAQKNPTAFYLCASSNIRGSSYEQYFGPGTRLTVT.

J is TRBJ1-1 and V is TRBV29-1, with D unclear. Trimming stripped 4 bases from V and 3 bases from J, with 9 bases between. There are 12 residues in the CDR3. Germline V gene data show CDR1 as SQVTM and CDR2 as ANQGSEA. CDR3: CSVVKTDTEAFF. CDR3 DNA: TGCAGCGTTGTCAAAACGGACACTGAAGCTTTCTTT. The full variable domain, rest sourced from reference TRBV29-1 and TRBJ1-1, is SAVISQKPSRDICQRGTSLTIQCQVDSQVTMMFWYRQQPGQSLTLIATANQGSEATYESGFVIDKFPISRPNLTFSTLTVSNMSPEDSSIYLCSVVKTDTEAFFGQGTRLTVV.

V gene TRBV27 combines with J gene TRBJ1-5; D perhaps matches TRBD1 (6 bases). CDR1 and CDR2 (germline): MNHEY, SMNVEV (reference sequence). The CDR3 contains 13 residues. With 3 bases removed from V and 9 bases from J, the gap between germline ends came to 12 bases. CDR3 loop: CASSLGRGWPQHF. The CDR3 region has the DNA TGTGCCAGCAGTTTGGGCAGGGGTTGGCCCCAGCATTTT.